This T cell receptor (beta chain) was sequenced for a study of T cell repertoires in cytomegalovirus infection. Overall study context: CMV epitopes that were recently identified and HLA-C-restricted were used alongside well-studied HLA-B-restricted ones. Public signatures in TCR beta pointed to CMV infection and matching HLA type. Findings and caveats of the study: Totalled public TCR beta family frequency picked out people who carried CMV plus the relevant HLA. Clonotypes of TCR beta that were HLA-C-restricted and CMV-specific dominated the ex vivo response.

Each CDR3 protein gets one entry after TCRdb re-called the reads with MiXCR. The sample has about a million distinct CDR3 sequences, approximately 31% seen once. This CDR3 region has 17 residues. Germline V gene data show CDR1 as MGHRA and CDR2 as YSYEKL. V lost 0 bases and J 1 base, leaving 14 bases between the germline ends. A word on this clonotype: Its antigen is as yet unknown.

The sequences come from cultured CD8+ T cells from PBMCs, collected from culture after CMV antigen stimulation. The TCR was taken from a human donor in good health (CMV status not recorded). Some clones in this sample may be carry-over from other donors' samples. The rearrangement joins TRBV4-1 to TRBJ2-3; D not certain. DNA of the CDR3: TGCGCCAGCAGCCAAGACTTTTCACCCTGGGGCACAGATACGCAGTATTTT. Translating it yields CASSQDFSPWGTDTQYF.